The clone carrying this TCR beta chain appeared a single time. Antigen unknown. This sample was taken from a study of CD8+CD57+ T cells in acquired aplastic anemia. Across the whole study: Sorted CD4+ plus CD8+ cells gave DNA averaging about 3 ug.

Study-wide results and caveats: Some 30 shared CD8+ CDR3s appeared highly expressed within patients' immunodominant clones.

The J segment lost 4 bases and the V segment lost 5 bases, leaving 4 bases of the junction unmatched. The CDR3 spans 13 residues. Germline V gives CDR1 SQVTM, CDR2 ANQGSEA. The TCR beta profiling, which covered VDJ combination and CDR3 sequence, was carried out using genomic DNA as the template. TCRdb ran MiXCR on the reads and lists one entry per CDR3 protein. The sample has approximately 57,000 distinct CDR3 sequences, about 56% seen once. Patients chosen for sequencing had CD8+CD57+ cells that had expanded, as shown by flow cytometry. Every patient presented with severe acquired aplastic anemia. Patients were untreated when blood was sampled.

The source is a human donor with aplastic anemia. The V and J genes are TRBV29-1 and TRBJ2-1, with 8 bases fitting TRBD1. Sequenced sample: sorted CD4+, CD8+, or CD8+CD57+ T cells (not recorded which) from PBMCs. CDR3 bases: TGCAGCGTTCAGAGGGACAGGTACAATGAGCAGTTCTTC. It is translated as CSVQRDRYNEQFF.